This T cell receptor (beta chain) was documented in a study of T-cell memory formation after mild COVID-19 listed by TCRdb under 2021. Some background on the complete study: Most TCR sequence clusters were specific to one of the two donors. Two young, previously healthy adult volunteers made up the cohort, one male and one female. Longitudinal TCRalpha and TCRbeta repertoire sequencing tracked T-cell clones expanding and contracting after mild COVID-19 in a couple of donors.

To note about this clonotype: The clone's antigen remains unknown. Base qualities are not at hand, and no much larger clone is one base apart.

PBMCs were isolated by Ficoll-Paque density gradient centrifugation. General findings and caveats noted by the study authors: SARS-CoV-2 specificity was not confirmed for the second-wave clones peaking on day 37. Only a couple of mild cases were covered by the study, and larger cohorts that include severe cases with pre-infection samples were considered necessary. Contracting CD4+ clones appeared mostly in the CM and EM memory subsets, whereas CD8+ clones were enriched in EMRA. Balanced CD4/CD8 phenotypes were observed for clones contracting from day 15 to 85, whereas a bias towards CD4+ was observed for a second wave of clones expanding from day 15 to 37. Some responding clones were found in pre-infection memory, which suggests that pre-existing cross-reactive memory T cells took part in the SARS-CoV-2 response.

Including cysteine and phenylalanine, the CDR3 has 15 amino acids. The entry retains the CDR3 DNA only, 45 bases that are in frame from base 1. The CDR1 and CDR2 encoded by the germline V gene are MDHEN and SYDVKM. The junction carries 7 bases between V and J, which are trimmed by 4 bases and 0 bases respectively. The sample was run on an Illumina NovaSeq 6000. cDNA libraries for TCRalpha and TCRbeta were prepared by 5'RACE using constant-segment primers, with sample barcodes and unique molecular identifiers added. RNA was extracted from every sample with Trizol reagent. Amplification of the libraries took two PCR steps, and the second step added a second sample barcode plus Illumina TruSeq adapters. Libraries were sequenced on an Illumina NovaSeq with 2 x 150 bp paired-end reads. Turning to the authors' computational methods: Demultiplexing of reads and collapsing into UMI-guided consensus sequences were performed with migec v1.2.7. Using mixcr v2.1.11, UMI consensuses were aligned to TRA and TRB V and J templates and then assembled into clonotypes. A clonotype was counted as expanded or contracted only when both edgeR and NoisET called the clonotype significant, with the noise models trained on biological replicates. For edgeR calls, a false discovery rate-adjusted p below 0.01 and a log2 fold-change threshold of 1 were applied. As an exploratory analysis of dynamics, max-normalized trajectories of the 1000 most abundant clonotypes were examined with PCA combined with hierarchical clustering. Each responding clone was given a CD4 or CD8 phenotype based on the CD4+ and CD8+ repertoires, which had been sequenced separately. TCRdb reprocessed the public reads (quality trimming at Q25 with fastp, clone calling with MiXCR) and kept in-frame beta chains. Each entry merges the rows of one CDR3 protein and shows their most common DNA and genes. The V and J calls follow TCRdb's processing rather than the paper's. In all, the sample holds 250,000 to 300,000 distinct CDR3 sequences, and 15% to 20% of those were seen once. The ten largest make up 22% of the sample.

The TCR sequence derives from a man aged 18 to 29 who had mild COVID-19 (a few samples of this study predate the infection). The sample titles of this study are shuffled in the database, so cell type and time point are left out; the donor was told from shared clones. The V and J segments used are TRBV28 and TRBJ2-6, with no reliable assignment of the D segment. Sequenced input: PBMCs or a T cell subset sorted from them (not recorded which). The nucleotide sequence reads as follows: TGTGCCAGCAGTTCCTCGGGCTCTGGGGCCAACGTCCTGACTTTC. Its translation is CASSSSGSGANVLTF.